Below, 25 T cell receptor beta chains from the same sample are listed, as sequenced in a study of T cell responses to AZD1222 COVID-19 vaccine. The assay was immunoSEQ multiplex PCR, and TCRdb's table has in-frame clones only and misses some. The profile covers fewer than 85,000 clones, with more than 70% appearing a single time and 4.5% to 5% taken by the ten largest. Here the sequenced sample was peripheral blood, taken 28 days after the second dose of the MenACWY control vaccine. The receptors were sampled from an adult who received the MenACWY meningococcal vaccine as a control.

This sequence joins TRBV29-1 and TRBJ1-4; the D gene is possibly TRBD1 (6 bases). This CDR3 has 13 amino acids. Between the trimmed V and J ends, which lost 6 bases and 8 bases, there was a span of 16 bases. Germline V CDR1 and CDR2: SQVTM, ANQGSEA. CDR3 in amino acids: CSVRTVVGEKLFF. The CDR3 nucleotides are TGCAGCGTCAGGACAGTAGTAGGGGAAAAACTGTTTTTT.

This chain uses TRBV6-5 with TRBJ1-6; 8 positions match TRBD1. Germline V gene sequence: CDR1 MNHEY, CDR2 SVGAGI. CDR3 length: 13 residues. Trimming removed 6 bases from V and 11 bases from J; junction bases left unmatched: 6. The CDR3: CASSSGQGTPLHF. In DNA form, the CDR3 reads TGTGCCAGCAGCTCAGGACAGGGTACACCCCTCCACTTT.

The chain employs TRBV29-1 and TRBJ1-1, with D unclear. Trimming cost V 1 base and J 7 bases, with 7 bases left between them. This CDR3 is built from 11 residues. Germline values: CDR1 SQVTM, CDR2 ANQGSEA. The CDR3 region is CSVEVGGEAFF. DNA for the CDR3: TGCAGCGTTGAAGTGGGTGGTGAAGCTTTCTTT.

The chain combines TRBV7-2 with TRBJ2-3; the D is unclear. Per germline, CDR1 SGHTA and CDR2 FQGNSA. This CDR3 has 12 residues. Trimming cost V 2 bases and J 5 bases, with 5 bases left between them. The CDR3 protein is CASSLYGDTQYF. CDR3 sequence (DNA): TGTGCCAGCAGCTTATATGGAGATACGCAGTATTTT.

This chain joins TRBV27 and TRBJ2-1, with D uncertain. The CDR3 totals 16 residues. CDR1 is MNHEY, CDR2 SMNVEV, per germline (reference sequence). The germline V and J ends were trimmed by 3 bases and 5 bases, with 17 bases remaining between them. DNA of the CDR3: TGTGCCAGCAGTTTTGCTCTTAGCATCTACCACAATGAGCAGTTCTTC. Protein sequence: CASSFALSIYHNEQFF.

The rearrangement joins TRBV7-2 to TRBJ2-2; no clear D gene. The CDR3 length is 14 residues. V lost 3 bases, J lost 3 bases, and 8 bases lay in between. Germline CDR1 is SGHTA and CDR2 is FQGNSA. This CDR3 is CASSFSGYTGELFF. Written as DNA, the CDR3 is TGTGCCAGCAGCTTTTCCGGCTACACCGGGGAGCTGTTTTTT.

The table lists this clone with a few counts. The chain recombines TRBV29-1 with TRBJ1-1; D is unresolved. Germline-derived CDR1 and CDR2 are SQVTM and ANQGSEA. Trimming took 5 bases from V and 0 from J, leaving 10 bases between them. CDR3 size: 13 residues. CDR3 loop: CSVWELMNTEAFF. The CDR3 coding sequence is TGCAGCGTTTGGGAACTAATGAACACTGAAGCTTTCTTT.

The rearrangement links TRBV28 to TRBJ2-1, with D possibly matching TRBD1 (5 bases). The germline gives CDR1 MDHEN, CDR2 SYDVKM. This CDR3 has 13 amino acids. V lost 5 bases, J lost 9 bases, and 14 bases lay in between. The CDR3 DNA is TGTGCCAGCAGTATCCCGTCAGGGCTTGAGCAGTTCTTC. This encodes CASSIPSGLEQFF.

The chain combines TRBV7-7 with TRBJ1-4; unclear D gene. The V gene's germline CDR1 is SSHAT and CDR2 FNYEAQ (reference sequence). This CDR3 spans 18 amino acids. V was clipped by 4 bases and J by 0 bases, with 18 bases between them. The CDR3 region has the DNA TGTGCCAGCAGCTCCAAAAAGGAAAAACATGCAACTAATGAAAAACTGTTTTTT. Protein product: CASSSKKEKHATNEKLFF.

The V gene is TRBV28, the J gene TRBJ1-1; D gene ambiguous. With 7 bases removed from V and 11 bases from J, the gap between germline ends came to 20 bases. Germline V gives CDR1 MDHEN, CDR2 SYDVKM. CDR3 size: 13 residues. The CDR3 sequence is CASTPEVGTTAFF. The CDR3 DNA is TGTGCCAGCACCCCCGAAGTTGGAACCACGGCTTTCTTT.

The chain links TRBV5-1 to TRBJ2-1; 8 bases match TRBD2. This CDR3 spans 16 amino acids. Germline-derived CDR1 and CDR2 are SGHRS and YFSETQ. The trim removed 1 base at V and 8 bases at J, leaving 11 bases unmatched. The CDR3 region is CASSLFPAGELDEQFF. DNA of the CDR3: TGCGCCAGCAGCTTGTTCCCAGCGGGAGAGCTTGATGAGCAGTTCTTC.

V is TRBV25-1 and J is TRBJ2-3; TRBD1 agrees at 11 bases. Per germline, CDR1 MGHDK and CDR2 SYGVNS. J lost 4 bases, V lost 3 bases, and 6 bases had no gene match. The CDR3 covers 16 residues. CDR3: CASSDTPGQGADTQYF. The CDR3 DNA reads TGTGCCAGCAGTGATACACCGGGACAGGGGGCAGATACGCAGTATTTT.

The chain is built from TRBV3-1 (or the pseudogene TRBV3-2) and TRBJ1-6, with 8 bases lining up with TRBD1. The V gene end was trimmed by 6 bases and the J gene end by 10 bases; junction bases not matched to a gene: 8. This CDR3 spans 14 amino acids. The germline V gene has CDR1 LGHDT and CDR2 YNNKEL (reference sequence). CDR3 DNA: TGTGCCAGCAGTTCGGACAGGGTGGTGTCACCCCTCCACTTT. This sequence encodes CASSSDRVVSPLHF.

The J gene is TRBJ2-1, the V gene TRBV11-2; D is ambiguous. This CDR3 spans 13 amino acids. CDR1 is SGHAT, CDR2 FQNNGV, per germline. V shed 3 bases and J shed 7 bases, with 10 bases lying between them. The CDR3 DNA reads as TGTGCCAGCAGCTTCTCCCAGTCAAATGAGCAGTTCTTC. Encoded protein: CASSFSQSNEQFF.

This clone has only one observation. The V call is TRBV28, the J call TRBJ1-5; 8 positions match TRBD1. Looked up from germline, CDR1 is MDHEN and CDR2 is SYDVKM. After removal of 7 bases from V and 4 bases from J, the junction contained 9 bases not matched to a gene. This CDR3 is built from 15 residues. The CDR3 coding sequence is TGTGCCAGCACCTCTTGGACAGGGCCTAATCAGCCCCAGCATTTT. Amino acid sequence: CASTSWTGPNQPQHF.

This clone was counted once. The gene calls are TRBV19 and TRBJ1-3; D not certain. This CDR3 has 13 residues. Germline lookup yields CDR1 LNHDA and CDR2 SQIVND (reference sequence). V was shortened by 5 bases and J by 3 bases, with 8 bases between the two germline ends. CDR3: CASSPGLGNTIYF. Written as DNA, the CDR3 is TGTGCCAGTAGTCCGGGCCTTGGAAACACCATATATTTT. Drawing the rest from reference TRBV19 and TRBJ1-3, the complete variable domain is DGGITQSPKYLFRKEGQNVTLSCEQNLNHDAMYWYRQDPGQGLRLIYYSQIVNDFQKGDIAEGYSVSREKKESFPLTVTSAQKNPTAFYLCASSPGLGNTIYFGEGSWLTVV.

CDR3 bases: TGTGCCAGCAGTTTTGATAGCAATCAGCCCCAGCATTTT. Translation gives CASSFDSNQPQHF. J is TRBJ1-5 and V is TRBV28; D is unresolved. The CDR3 is made up of 13 amino acids. Germline V gives CDR1 MDHEN, CDR2 SYDVKM. V lost 3 bases to trimming and J lost 0 bases, with 3 bases between them.

The chain carries TRBV18 and TRBJ2-7; a weak D match, TRBD1 (6 bases). The germline CDR1 and CDR2 sequences are KGHSH and LQKENI. The CDR3 is 13 amino acids. Trimming shortened V by 2 bases and J by 3 bases, and 8 bases separated the two germline ends. The CDR3 spells CASSPGQHYEQYF. The CDR3 DNA is TGTGCCAGCTCACCAGGACAGCACTACGAGCAGTACTTC.

V is TRBV7-8 and J is TRBJ2-1, with TRBD2 as a possible D gene (5 bases). The germline V gene encodes CDR1 SGHVS and CDR2 FQNEAQ. The length of the CDR3 is 15 residues. Trimming removed 4 bases at V and 0 bases at J, with 10 bases between. The CDR3: CASSSRTDSYNEQFF. For the CDR3, the DNA is TGTGCCAGCAGCTCCAGGACTGACTCCTACAATGAGCAGTTCTTC. Combining the CDR3 with reference TRBV7-8 and TRBJ2-1 gives the whole variable domain GAGVSQSPRYKVAKRGQDVALRCDPISGHVSLFWYQQALGQGPEFLTYFQNEAQLDKSGLPSDRFFAERPEGSVSTLKIQRTQQEDSAVYLCASSSRTDSYNEQFFGPGTRLTVL.

The DNA of the CDR3 is TGTGCCAGCAGCTTAGAACGCTATGAGCAGTTCTTC. Translated: CASSLERYEQFF. V is TRBV11-2 and J is TRBJ2-1; D remains unclear. The ends were cut back, 0 bases at V and 8 bases at J, with 5 bases in the middle. This CDR3 is built from 12 residues. The germline V gene encodes CDR1 SGHAT and CDR2 FQNNGV.

The V and J genes are TRBV7-2 and TRBJ2-3; TRBD1 agrees at 9 bases. CDR1 is SGHTA and CDR2 is FQGNSA in the germline V gene. The CDR3 runs 14 residues. The V and J ends lost 2 bases and 6 bases, in that order; junction bases with no gene match: 3. CDR3 sequence: CASSLMTGGDTQYF. DNA of the CDR3: TGTGCCAGCAGCTTAATGACAGGGGGGGATACGCAGTATTTT.

V usage is TRBV7-9 and J usage is TRBJ1-1; tentative D call: TRBD1 (6 bases). In germline, CDR1 is SEHNR, CDR2 FQNEAQ (reference sequence). The CDR3 has 14 residues. The V gene lost 3 bases and the J gene lost 2 bases, with 10 bases spanning the gap. The CDR3: CASSLNRDNTEAFF. The CDR3 DNA reads as TGTGCCAGCAGCTTGAACAGGGATAACACTGAAGCTTTCTTT. Combining the CDR3 with reference TRBV7-9 and TRBJ1-1 gives the whole variable domain DTGVSQNPRHKITKRGQNVTFRCDPISEHNRLYWYRQTLGQGPEFLTYFQNEAQLEKSRLLSDRFSAERPKGSFSTLEIQRTEQGDSAMYLCASSLNRDNTEAFFGQGTRLTVV.

This clone was seen a single time. The chain combines TRBV2 with TRBJ2-2; no firm D call. With 8 bases removed from V and 7 bases from J, the gap between germline ends came to 11 bases. Germline CDR1 and CDR2: SNHLY and FYNNEI. This CDR3 contains 12 residues. CDR3 nucleotide sequence: TGTGCCAGCCACAACCCCGGCGGGGAGCTGTTTTTT. This translates into CASHNPGGELFF.

This clone was detected a few times. The chain uses TRBV3-1 (or the pseudogene TRBV3-2) and TRBJ1-1; a weak D match, TRBD1 (5 bases). With 3 bases removed from V and 11 bases from J, the gap between germline ends came to 13 bases. Germline V gene lookup returns CDR1 LGHDT and CDR2 YNNKEL (reference sequence). CDR3 length: 12 residues. CDR3 coding DNA: TGTGCCAGCAGCCAGTGGCGGGACCATGCTTTCTTT. Its translation: CASSQWRDHAFF.

The rearrangement uses TRBV4-3 and TRBJ2-7; 8 nucleotides agree with TRBD1. This CDR3 comprises 15 residues. J gave up 6 bases and V 0 bases, and 7 bases lay outside the gene matches. Germline assignment: CDR1 LGHNA and CDR2 YSLEER. CDR3 residues: CASSQDGQGAGEQYF. DNA of the CDR3: TGCGCCAGCAGCCAAGATGGGCAGGGGGCTGGCGAGCAGTACTTC.